The 31 T cell receptor beta chains listed next were all sequenced from one sample in a study of HIV-infected patients and healthy controls. Whole blood was used without fractionation, so all unsorted peripheral T cells were included. 400 to 550 ng RNA was reverse transcribed with alpha and beta constant-region primers. Each of the alpha and beta chains got its own library through chain-specific third strand synthesis with indices. TCRdb fed the 5' RACE reads into MiXCR, producing one record per CDR3 protein. The table includes thousands of distinct CDR3 sequences, around 8.6% detected once. This specimen was blood, taken before antiretroviral therapy. The receptors stem from an adult with HIV infection.

By share of the sample, this clonotype is medium-sized (0.01 to 0.1%). The V gene is TRBV6-5, the J gene TRBJ1-1, with D tentatively TRBD1 (6 bases). Germline CDR1 reads MNHEY; CDR2 reads SVGAGI. The germline V and J ends were trimmed by 10 bases and 4 bases, with 16 bases remaining between them. The CDR3 contains 13 residues. The CDR3 here is CAKPGQKFTEAFF. The CDR3 bases are TGTGCCAAGCCCGGACAGAAGTTCACTGAAGCTTTCTTT.

This clonotype is labeled medium-sized. The rearrangement joins TRBV2 to TRBJ1-1; D gene unclear. Trimming took off 11 bases at V and 8 bases at J, with 18 bases between the two ends. The CDR3 is 12 residues long. CDR1 and CDR2 (germline): SNHLY, FYNNEI. CDR3 amino acids: CAQTDPKEEAFF. The CDR3 region has the DNA TGTGCCCAGACTGACCCGAAGGAAGAAGCTTTCTTT.

By share, this clonotype counts as medium-sized. The rearrangement links TRBV24-1 to TRBJ1-1, with D unresolved. Per germline, CDR1 KGHDR and CDR2 SFDVKD. V lost 5 bases to trimming and J lost 5 bases, with 17 bases between them. The CDR3 covers 15 residues. CDR3 sequence: CATSVRTPIGTEAFF. The CDR3 DNA follows: TGTGCCACCAGTGTTAGGACTCCTATAGGGACTGAAGCTTTCTTT.

This clonotype has a count of ten or more. The CDR3 loop reads CASSQWDGMNTEAFF. CDR3 nucleotide sequence: TGTGCCAGCAGCCAATGGGACGGTATGAACACTGAAGCTTTCTTT. The J gene is TRBJ1-1, the V gene TRBV3-1, with D perhaps matching TRBD1 (5 bases). Trimming removed 2 bases from V and 0 bases from J, with 10 bases in between. Germline V gene lookup returns CDR1 LGHDT and CDR2 YNNKEL (reference sequence). The CDR3 is 15 amino acids.

By proportion, this clonotype is medium-sized. The V gene is TRBV4-1, the J gene TRBJ1-3; 7 bases are shared with TRBD1. The J segment lost 1 base and the V segment lost 0 bases, leaving 9 bases of the junction unmatched. Germline V lookup: CDR1 MGHRA, CDR2 YSYEKL. The CDR3 loop spans 18 amino acids. CDR3 sequence reads: CASSQDYSGGTSGNTIYF. CDR3 nucleotide sequence: TGCGCCAGCAGCCAAGATTATTCAGGGGGGACTTCTGGAAACACCATATATTTT.

By share, this clonotype counts as medium-sized. The CDR3 sequence: CSARVGQGVGEQYF. CDR3 DNA: TGCAGTGCTAGAGTGGGACAGGGTGTCGGCGAGCAGTACTTC. The chain has TRBV20-1 and TRBJ2-7, with 9 bases lining up with TRBD1. V was pared by 1 base and J by 6 bases, with 7 bases of the junction left unmatched. The CDR3 covers 14 residues. The germline V gene has CDR1 DFQATT and CDR2 SNEGSKA (reference sequence).

V and J are TRBV20-1 and TRBJ2-5; 10 positions match TRBD1. V dropped 6 bases and J dropped 5; count of bases not matched to a gene: 9. Germline V gene lookup returns CDR1 DFQATT and CDR2 SNEGSKA (reference sequence). The length of the CDR3 is 14 residues. The CDR3 DNA is TGCAGTGCCCCGGGACAGGGGAGCCGGGAGACCCAGTACTTC. Translated: CSAPGQGSRETQYF.

This clonotype was seen a few times. This chain connects TRBV20-1 to TRBJ2-4; D perhaps matches TRBD2 (6 bases). The CDR3 loop spans 13 amino acids. The ends were cut back, 4 bases at V and 6 bases at J, with 13 bases in the middle. CDR1 and CDR2 (germline): DFQATT, SNEGSKA (reference sequence). Written as DNA, the CDR3 is TGCAGTGCTACCGGGGGACGGGGAAACATTCAGTACTTC. Translating gives CSATGGRGNIQYF.

This chain uses TRBV9 with TRBJ2-5; 10 nucleotides align to TRBD1. The CDR3 totals 14 residues. With V trimmed by 6 bases and J by 3 bases, 5 bases remained unmatched. Germline V CDR1 and CDR2: SGDLS, YYNGEE. The CDR3, as DNA: TGTGCCAGCACTTCCGGGACAGGGGAAGAGACCCAGTACTTC. Protein sequence: CASTSGTGEETQYF.

Only a few counts were recorded for this clonotype. J is TRBJ2-2 and V is TRBV11-2, with D perhaps assigned TRBD1 or TRBD2 (5 bases each). Germline CDR1 is SGHAT and CDR2 is FQNNGV. The CDR3 is 14 amino acids. The V end was cut by 6 bases, the J end by 4 bases, with 12 bases between. The CDR3 protein is CASRYEGTTGELFF. Written as DNA, the CDR3 is TGTGCCAGCAGATACGAAGGGACCACCGGGGAGCTGTTTTTT.

Within the sample, this clonotype is medium-sized. The rearrangement uses TRBV4-2 and TRBJ2-7; D is possibly TRBD1 or TRBD2 (6 bases each). Deletions cut 0 bases from V and 6 bases from J, with 15 bases between. CDR1 is LGHNA, CDR2 YNFKEQ, per germline. The CDR3 is 15 amino acids. The CDR3 reads CASSQDPGAVGEQYF. In DNA form, the CDR3 reads TGTGCCAGCAGCCAAGATCCGGGGGCCGTGGGCGAGCAGTACTTC.

Judged by abundance, this clonotype is medium-sized. The chain is built from TRBV7-2 and TRBJ2-3; TRBD2 is a possible D gene (6 bases). CDR3 length equals 17 residues. The V gene's germline CDR1 is SGHTA and CDR2 FQGNSA. V was pared by 0 bases and J by 4 bases, with 17 bases between. The CDR3: CASSLAIGGGPPDTQYF. The CDR3 coding sequence is TGTGCCAGCAGCTTAGCTATCGGGGGAGGCCCGCCAGATACGCAGTATTTT.

This chain joins TRBV5-5 and TRBJ1-5, with D possibly matching TRBD1 (5 bases). V was shortened by 0 bases and J by 6 bases, with 13 bases between the two germline ends. The CDR3 contains 15 residues. In germline, CDR1 is SGHKS, CDR2 YYEKEE (reference sequence). The CDR3 loop reads CASSLDPAGGQPQHF. The CDR3 DNA reads as TGTGCCAGCAGCTTGGACCCGGCGGGGGGTCAGCCCCAGCATTTT.

Relative to its sample, this clonotype is medium-sized. J is TRBJ1-1 and V is TRBV5-4, with D possibly matching TRBD1 (5 bases). The germline V gene encodes CDR1 SGHNT and CDR2 YYREEE (reference sequence). Trimming took off 4 bases at V and 3 bases at J, with 13 bases between the two ends. The CDR3 sequence is 14 residues long. Here the CDR3 reads CASSPERGDTEAFF. The CDR3 DNA reads TGTGCCAGCAGCCCGGAGAGGGGCGACACTGAAGCTTTCTTT. Full variable domain (rest looked up from reference TRBV5-4 and TRBJ1-1): ETGVTQSPTHLIKTRGQQVTLRCSSQSGHNTVSWYQQALGQGPQFIFQYYREEENGRGNFPPRFSGLQFPNYSSELNVNALELDDSALYLCASSPERGDTEAFFGQGTRLTVV.

By share, this clonotype counts as medium-sized. The V and J genes are TRBV12-3 or TRBV12-4 and TRBJ2-1; D might be TRBD1 or TRBD2, each matching 6 bases. The CDR3 is 16 residues long. Deletions cut 6 bases from V and 2 bases from J, with 17 bases between. CDR3 sequence: CASSLSVGGPYNEQFF. CDR3 nucleotide sequence: TGTGCCAGCAGCCTCTCAGTAGGGGGGCCCTACAATGAGCAGTTCTTC.

This clonotype is medium-sized (0.01 to 0.1%). V usage is TRBV6-5 and J usage is TRBJ2-3; unclear D gene. Germline CDR1 MNHEY, CDR2 SVGAGI. The CDR3 contains 11 residues. Trimming shortened V by 5 bases and J by 8 bases, and 8 bases separated the two germline ends. CDR3: CASSAQSTQYF. CDR3 nucleotides: TGTGCCAGCAGTGCGCAGAGTACGCAGTATTTT.

This clonotype was picked up many times. This chain uses TRBV12-3 or TRBV12-4 with TRBJ1-1, with no clear D. The CDR3 is 13 amino acids. V was clipped by 1 base and J by 5 bases, with 8 bases between them. CDR3 nucleotide sequence: TGTGCCAGCAGTTTAGGGGGAAGGACTGAAGCTTTCTTT. Its protein is CASSLGGRTEAFF.

This clonotype was seen many times. The chain combines TRBV6-5 with TRBJ2-5; the D is unclear. V lost 8 bases and J lost 0, with 13 bases in between. This CDR3 is 14 amino acids long. From germline, CDR1 is MNHEY and CDR2 SVGAGI. The DNA of the CDR3 is TGTGCCAGCCGGCGTTCTCTTAACCAAGAGACCCAGTACTTC. It specifies CASRRSLNQETQYF.

This clonotype came up many times. The chain uses TRBV15 and TRBJ1-5; D unresolved. CDR1 and CDR2 (germline): LNHNV, YYDKDF (reference sequence). This CDR3 is 16 amino acids long. The V gene lost 0 bases and the J gene lost 2 bases, with 11 bases spanning the gap. The CDR3 coding sequence is TGTGCCACCAGCAGAGAAGCGTACTATGGCAATCAGCCCCAGCATTTT. As protein: CATSREAYYGNQPQHF. The full variable domain, completed using reference TRBV15 and TRBJ1-5, is DAMVIQNPRYQVTQFGKPVTLSCSQTLNHNVMYWYQQKSSQAPKLLFHYYDKDFNNEADTPDNFQSRRPNTSFCFLDIRSPGLGDTAMYLCATSREAYYGNQPQHFGDGTRLSIL.

There are many counts of this clonotype. The J gene is TRBJ1-5, the V gene TRBV4-3, with D possibly TRBD1 on 5 matching bases. Germline V gene sequence: CDR1 LGHNA, CDR2 YSLEER. This CDR3 has 16 residues. Deletions cut 0 bases from V and 6 bases from J, with 15 bases between. CDR3 sequence: CASSQDLGGRTQPQHF. CDR3 DNA: TGCGCCAGCAGCCAAGATTTGGGGGGTCGGACTCAGCCCCAGCATTTT.

This clonotype is classed as medium-sized. The rearrangement joins TRBV30 to TRBJ1-1; D uncertain. Per the germline V gene, CDR1 is GTSNPN and CDR2 is SVGIG (reference sequence). V lost 2 bases to trimming and J lost 0 bases, with 16 bases between them. The CDR3 loop spans 16 amino acids. CDR3 sequence reads: CAWSSWGRSMNTEAFF. The CDR3, as DNA: TGTGCCTGGAGTTCCTGGGGAAGATCTATGAACACTGAAGCTTTCTTT.

This clonotype qualifies as medium-sized (0.01 to 0.1%). The chain is built from TRBV18 and TRBJ2-7; 8 bases line up with TRBD2. CDR1 and CDR2 (germline): KGHSH, LQKENI. Trimming took 1 base from V and 6 from J; bases not matched to a gene: 5. This CDR3 has 14 residues. CDR3 coding DNA: TGTGCCAGCTCACCACAATCGGGGGGGGCCGAGCAGTACTTC. This sequence encodes CASSPQSGGAEQYF.

This clonotype is termed medium-sized. The CDR3 DNA is TGTGCTAGTGGTATGGCACGCTATAGCAATCAGCCCCAGCATTTT. Its translation: CASGMARYSNQPQHF. The genes are TRBV12-5 and TRBJ1-5; no definite D call. The CDR3 is 15 residues long. Germline-derived CDR1 and CDR2 are LGHNT and FRNRAP. V lost 5 bases, J lost 0 bases, and 11 bases lay in between. Drawing the rest from reference TRBV12-5 and TRBJ1-5, the complete variable domain is DARVTQTPRHKVTEMGQEVTMRCQPILGHNTVFWYRQTMMQGLELLAYFRNRAPLDDSGMPKDRFSAEMPDATLATLKIQPSEPRDSAVYFCASGMARYSNQPQHFGDGTRLSIL.

Judged by abundance, this clonotype is medium-sized. This chain uses TRBV29-1 with TRBJ2-7; the D gene could be TRBD1 or TRBD2 (5 bases each). Trimming pared 6 bases from V and 6 bases from J, leaving 12 bases between. The CDR3 runs to 11 residues. The V gene's germline CDR1 is SQVTM and CDR2 ANQGSEA. The CDR3 bases are TGCAGCGTGGGGGACCCGGGCGAGCAGTACTTC. Translating it yields CSVGDPGEQYF.

By share, this clonotype counts as medium-sized (0.01 to 0.1%). The chain couples TRBV6-5 to TRBJ2-2, with D hard to call. Between the trimmed V and J ends, which lost 3 bases and 6 bases, there was a span of 8 bases. CDR3 length: 13 amino acids. Germline values: CDR1 MNHEY, CDR2 SVGAGI. CDR3 sequence: CASSYYEAGELFF. In DNA, the CDR3 is TGTGCCAGCAGTTATTACGAGGCCGGGGAGCTGTTTTTT.

By proportion, this clonotype is medium-sized (0.01 to 0.1%). The chain recombines TRBV14 with TRBJ2-3; the match to TRBD2 covers 13 bases. J lost 3 bases, V lost 1 base, and 1 base had no gene match. Germline loops: CDR1 SGHDN, CDR2 FVKESK. The CDR3 runs 16 residues. The CDR3: CASSQGTSGSTDTQYF. The CDR3 DNA sequence: TGTGCCAGCAGCCAAGGGACTAGCGGGAGTACAGATACGCAGTATTTT. The whole variable domain, filled in from reference TRBV14 and TRBJ2-3, reads EAGVTQFPSHSVIEKGQTVTLRCDPISGHDNLYWYRRVMGKEIKFLLHFVKESKQDESGMPNNRFLAERTGGTYSTLKVQPAELEDSGVYFCASSQGTSGSTDTQYFGPGTRLTVL.

By proportion, this clonotype is medium-sized (0.01 to 0.1%). The CDR3 does not close with the conserved phenylalanine or tryptophan, likely indicating a read error. The gene calls are TRBV18 and TRBJ1-5; the D gene is possibly TRBD1 (5 bases). The CDR3 extends over 13 amino acids. V was shortened by 2 bases and J by 7 bases, with 9 bases between the two germline ends. The germline gives CDR1 KGHSH, CDR2 LQKENI. CDR3 sequence reads: CASSPEGVQPQHI. In nucleotides, the CDR3 is TGTGCCAGCTCACCAGAAGGGGTCCAGCCCCAGCATATT.

This clonotype was recorded at least ten times. The chain is built from TRBV7-2 and TRBJ1-5, with 8 bases identical to TRBD1. The V segment lost 4 bases and the J segment 1 base; nucleotides outside the gene matches: 6. This CDR3 has 16 amino acids. CDR1 and CDR2 (germline): SGHTA, FQGNSA. The CDR3 coding sequence is TGTGCCAGCAGCTCTAACTACAGGGGGAGCAATCAGCCCCAGCATTTT. It is translated as CASSSNYRGSNQPQHF. Full variable domain (rest looked up from reference TRBV7-2 and TRBJ1-5): GAGVSQSPSNKVTEKGKDVELRCDPISGHTALYWYRQSLGQGLEFLIYFQGNSAPDKSGLPSDRFSAERTGGSVSTLTIQRTQQEDSAVYLCASSSNYRGSNQPQHFGDGTRLSIL.

This clonotype was seen many times. The genes are TRBV24-1 and TRBJ2-1; tentatively, D is TRBD1 (6 bases). The germline V and J ends were trimmed by 3 bases and 0 bases, with 11 bases remaining between them. Germline values: CDR1 KGHDR, CDR2 SFDVKD. This CDR3 has 16 residues. The CDR3 region is CATSDGTGSSYNEQFF. Here the CDR3 DNA reads TGTGCCACCAGTGATGGTACAGGGAGCTCCTACAATGAGCAGTTCTTC.

This clonotype occurred a few times. The chain couples TRBV15 to TRBJ1-6, with a tentative D call TRBD1 (6 bases). Germline V gives CDR1 LNHNV, CDR2 YYDKDF (reference sequence). CDR3 length: 15 amino acids. V gave up 0 bases and J gave up 6 bases, with 9 bases separating them. CDR3 DNA: TGTGCCACCAGCAGAGACACAGGGAGTAATTCACCCCTCCACTTT. It codes for CATSRDTGSNSPLHF.

This clonotype was recorded at least ten times. The V and J genes are TRBV10-3 and TRBJ2-7, with no clear D. Per germline, CDR1 ENHRY and CDR2 SYGVKD. V gave up 0 bases and J gave up 2 bases, with 5 bases separating them. The CDR3 is made up of 13 amino acids. CDR3 region: CAISESSAYEQYF. The CDR3 region has the DNA TGTGCCATCAGTGAGTCTAGTGCCTACGAGCAGTACTTC.